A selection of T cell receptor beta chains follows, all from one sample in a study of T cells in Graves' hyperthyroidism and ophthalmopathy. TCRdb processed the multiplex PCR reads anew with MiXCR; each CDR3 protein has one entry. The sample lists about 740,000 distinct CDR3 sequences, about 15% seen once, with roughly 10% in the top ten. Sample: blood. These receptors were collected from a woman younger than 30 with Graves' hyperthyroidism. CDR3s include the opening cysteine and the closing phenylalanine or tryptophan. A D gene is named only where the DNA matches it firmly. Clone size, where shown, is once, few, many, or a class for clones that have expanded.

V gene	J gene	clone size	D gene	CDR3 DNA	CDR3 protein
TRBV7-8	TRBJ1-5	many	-	TGTGCCAGCAGCTTAGCGAGGTTGGCTAATCAGCCCCAGCATTTT	CASSLARLANQPQHF
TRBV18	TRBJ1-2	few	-	TGTGCCAGCTCACCACCGTCTACAGAGCTCCATGGCTACACCTTC	CASSPPSTELHGYTF
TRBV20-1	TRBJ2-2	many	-	TGCAGTGCTAGAAGGGGGATCGGGGAGCTGTTTTTT	CSARRGIGELFF
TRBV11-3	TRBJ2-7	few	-	TGTGCCAGCAACTTAGGGGGATCGGCCTACGAGCAGTACTTC	CASNLGGSAYEQYF
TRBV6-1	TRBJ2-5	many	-	TGTGCCAGCAGTGAAGCGCCTGGGCGGCAAGAGACCCAGTACTTC	CASSEAPGRQETQYF
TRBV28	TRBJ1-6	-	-	TGTGCCAGCCAAGGGGTTTATTCACCCCTCCACTTT	CASQGVYSPLHF
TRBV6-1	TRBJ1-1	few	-	TGTGCCAGCAGTTTGTATGGGAAAAACACTGAAGCTTTCTTT	CASSLYGKNTEAFF
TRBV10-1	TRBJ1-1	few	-	TGCGCCAGCAAAGAGGGACTACGAAGGAACACTGAAGCTTTCTTT	CASKEGLRRNTEAFF
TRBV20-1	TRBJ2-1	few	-	TGCAGTGCTAGTAAGGGACTCCCCTACAATGAGCAGTTCTTC	CSASKGLPYNEQFF
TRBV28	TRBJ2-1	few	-	TGTGCCAGCAGTACCGGGTGGACTAAGCCTCCAGGGCAGTTCTTC	CASSTGWTKPPGQFF
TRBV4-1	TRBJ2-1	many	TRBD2	TGCGCCAGCAGCCAGTACCCGGGACTAGCGGGTGAGCAGTTCTTC	CASSQYPGLAGEQFF
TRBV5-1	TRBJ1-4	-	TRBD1	TGCGCCAGCAGCTTAGGAGGGACAGGAAATAATGAAAAACTGTTTTTT	CASSLGGTGNNEKLFF
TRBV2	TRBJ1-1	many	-	TGTGCCAGCAGGCGTCAAACCGGGGGGACTGAAGCTTTCTTT	CASRRQTGGTEAFF
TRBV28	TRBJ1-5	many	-	TGTGCCAGCAGTTTAACGGGCGATCAGCCCCAGCATTTT	CASSLTGDQPQHF
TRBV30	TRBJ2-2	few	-	TGTGCCTGGAGTACCCCGGGTCCCGGGGAGCTGTTTTTT	CAWSTPGPGELFF
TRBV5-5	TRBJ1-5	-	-	TGTGCCAGCAGCTTGGTTTGGGCCCCCGGGTCACTAAATCAGCCCCAGCATTTT	CASSLVWAPGSLNQPQHF
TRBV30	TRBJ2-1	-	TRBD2	TGTGCCTGGAGCGAAACTCTCCCTTGGGCGCTCTACCTAGCGGGAGGTGGGAATGAGCAGTTCTTC	CAWSETLPWALYLAGGGNEQFF
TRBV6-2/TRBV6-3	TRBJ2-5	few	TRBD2	TGTGCCAGCATCGGACTAGCGGGAGCGTGGACCCAGTACTTC	CASIGLAGAWTQYF
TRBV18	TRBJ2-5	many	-	TGTGCCAGCTCACCATCCCATGAGACCCAGTACTTC	CASSPSHETQYF
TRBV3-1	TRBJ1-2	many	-	TGTGCCAGCAGCCCCAGTGCTACTAACTATGGCTACACCTTC	CASSPSATNYGYTF
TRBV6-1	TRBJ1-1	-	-	TGTGCCAGCCGAGACCACGAAGCTTTCTTT	CASRDHEAFF
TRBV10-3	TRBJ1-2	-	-	TGTGCCATCATCGACAGCGGGAATGGCTACACCTTC	CAIIDSGNGYTF
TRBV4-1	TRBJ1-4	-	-	TGCGCCAGCAGCCAAGAGAGCGGGTCGGGGGAAAAACTGTTTTTT	CASSQESGSGEKLFF
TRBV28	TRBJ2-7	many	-	TGTGCCAGCAGTTCCAGGTTCTACGAGCAGTACTTC	CASSSRFYEQYF
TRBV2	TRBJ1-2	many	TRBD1	TGTGCCAGCGTCACCTTCGGGACAGGGGATTGGGGCCTCAACTATGGCTACACCTTC	CASVTFGTGDWGLNYGYTF
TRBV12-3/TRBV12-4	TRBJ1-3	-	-	TGTGCCAGCATTCTTGACAGCTCTGGAAACACCATATATTTT	CASILDSSGNTIYF
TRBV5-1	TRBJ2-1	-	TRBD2	TGCGCCAGCAACCCGGCGGCTAGCGGGAGTGGGGGTGAGCAGTTCTTC	CASNPAASGSGGEQFF
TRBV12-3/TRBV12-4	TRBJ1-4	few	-	TGTGCCAGCAACATAGAGGGACGCCCCCATGAAAAACTGTTTTTT	CASNIEGRPHEKLFF
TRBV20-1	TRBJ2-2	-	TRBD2	TGCAGTGCCCTTAGCGGGAGGGCTATCGGGGAGCTGTTTTTT	CSALSGRAIGELFF
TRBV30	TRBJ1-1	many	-	TGTGCCTGGACGTTTGGCGAGAACACTGAAGCTTTCTTT	CAWTFGENTEAFF
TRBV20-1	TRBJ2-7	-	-	TGCAGTGTAAAGGGAGACCCGTCGCCCCTCTACGAGCAGTACTTC	CSVKGDPSPLYEQYF
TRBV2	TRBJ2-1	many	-	TGTGCCAGCTGGTCTAGGGCGGGACCAAAGAGCTCCTACAATGAGCAGTTCTTC	CASWSRAGPKSSYNEQFF